This TCR beta chain was retrieved from a study of T cells after yellow fever vaccination. Study at large: The SMART-Seq v4 Ultra Low Input method served to prepare the low-cell-number fractions. Whole-study findings and limits: A small proportion of clonotypes was detected in both the CD4 and CD8 compartments.

This CDR3 contains 16 residues. V lost 4 bases, J lost 7 bases, and 12 bases stayed unmatched. The germline gives CDR1 LGHNA, CDR2 YSLEER. This clonotype was recorded at least ten times. The antigen is undetermined. TCRdb re-called the 5' RACE reads through MiXCR, storing one row per CDR3 protein. The profile shows about 160,000 distinct CDR3 sequences, more than 5.5% of them singletons. This rearrangement joins TRBV4-3 to TRBJ2-3; 9 nucleotides match TRBD2. Source: CD4+ T cells sorted from PBMCs, taken less than 6 days after the first yellow fever vaccination. The sequence was collected from a young man who received the YFV17D yellow fever vaccine. The chain's CDR3 is CASSPWGSGGRNTQYF. CDR3 sequence (DNA): TGCGCCAGCAGCCCCTGGGGTAGCGGGGGTCGGAATACGCAGTATTTT.